Listed here are 19 T cell receptor beta chains from one sample, sequenced in a study of T cell changes during pregnancy in multiple sclerosis. Assay used: immunoSEQ multiplex PCR; TCRdb lists only in-frame clones, some missing. The data show some 27,000 clones, around nine tenths seen once. The sequenced sample was CD4+ T cells from peripheral blood mononuclear cells, obtained in the first trimester of pregnancy. The receptors were gathered from a female donor in good health, enrolled as a control in a pregnancy study.

The V gene is TRBV7-3, the J gene TRBJ1-6; 12 nucleotides align to TRBD1. The CDR3 sequence is 16 residues long. The V and J ends lost 0 bases and 6 bases, in that order; junction bases with no gene match: 0. From germline, CDR1 is SGHTA and CDR2 FQGTGA. The CDR3 coding sequence is TGTGCCAGCAGCTTAACGGGACAGGGGGCTAATTCACCCCTCCACTTT. As protein: CASSLTGQGANSPLHF.

There are a few counts of this clone. The J gene is TRBJ1-5, the V gene TRBV2, with D perhaps TRBD1 (6 bases). Trimming pared 4 bases from V and 3 bases from J, leaving 10 bases between. This CDR3 is built from 14 residues. CDR1 and CDR2 (germline): SNHLY, FYNNEI. CDR3 DNA: TGTGCCAGCAGTGCACAGGGCAACAATCAGCCCCAGCATTTT. It encodes CASSAQGNNQPQHF.

This rearrangement joins TRBV28 to TRBJ2-7, with a tentative D call TRBD2 (6 bases). V shed 5 bases and J shed 4 bases, with 12 bases lying between them. Germline CDR1 MDHEN, CDR2 SYDVKM. This CDR3 comprises 13 residues. The CDR3 bases are TGTGCCAGCAGTACCGGGAGCACTTACGAGCAGTACTTC. Translated, it gives CASSTGSTYEQYF.

The chain couples TRBV7-9 to TRBJ2-1; unclear D gene. CDR1 and CDR2 (germline): SEHNR, FQNEAQ (reference sequence). The CDR3 is made up of 13 amino acids. The germline V and J ends were trimmed by 1 base and 4 bases, with 5 bases remaining between them. The DNA for the CDR3 is TGTGCCAGCAGCTTAGGAGCTTACAATGAGCAGTTCTTC. Protein product: CASSLGAYNEQFF.

This chain connects TRBV7-2 to TRBJ1-5, with TRBD1 matching 7 bases. Germline loops: CDR1 SGHTA, CDR2 FQGNSA. Trimming removed 5 bases from V and 1 base from J; junction bases left unmatched: 2. The CDR3 runs 14 residues. The CDR3 reads CASSLQGSNQPQHF. The CDR3 DNA reads TGTGCCAGCAGCCTACAGGGGAGCAATCAGCCCCAGCATTTT.

The V call is TRBV7-2, the J call TRBJ2-1, with D perhaps matching TRBD2 (6 bases). Trimming shortened V by 1 base and J by 10 bases, and 11 bases separated the two germline ends. The CDR3 runs to 13 residues. Germline V CDR1 and CDR2: SGHTA, FQGNSA. The CDR3 loop is CASSLVWGREQFF. As DNA, the CDR3 is TGTGCCAGCAGCTTAGTATGGGGGAGGGAGCAGTTCTTC.

V gene TRBV5-6 combines with J gene TRBJ1-2; 12 bases are shared with TRBD1. The V segment lost 4 bases and the J segment 2 bases; nucleotides outside the gene matches: 9. This CDR3 has 17 amino acids. Germline lookup yields CDR1 SGHDT and CDR2 YYEEEE. The CDR3 region is CASSLRDRGLANYGYTF. CDR3 in DNA: TGTGCCAGCAGCCTCCGGGACAGGGGGCTCGCGAACTATGGCTACACCTTC.

This chain links TRBV7-9 with TRBJ1-1; no firm D call. The CDR3 length is 14 residues. With 1 base removed from V and 3 bases from J, the gap between germline ends came to 9 bases. Per the germline V gene, CDR1 is SEHNR and CDR2 is FQNEAQ (reference sequence). The CDR3 spells CASSLGIAYTEAFF. Here the CDR3 DNA reads TGTGCCAGCAGCTTAGGGATAGCGTACACTGAAGCTTTCTTT.

The chain carries TRBV7-2 and TRBJ2-7; 9 bases are a match to TRBD1. This CDR3 contains 14 residues. Germline-derived CDR1 and CDR2 are SGHTA and FQGNSA. The V and J ends lost 5 bases and 7 bases, in that order; junction bases with no gene match: 9. The DNA of the CDR3 is TGTGCCAGCAGCCCAGGGGGGACAGGGCATGAGCAGTACTTC. This encodes CASSPGGTGHEQYF.

V usage is TRBV10-3 and J usage is TRBJ1-1; a possible D gene is TRBD1 (5 bases). The length of the CDR3 is 17 residues. Germline values: CDR1 ENHRY, CDR2 SYGVKD. V dropped 2 bases and J dropped 1 base, with 17 bases sitting between them. Here the CDR3 DNA reads TGTGCCATCAGTGAGCGAGCGGGACTAACTAAGAACACTGAAGCTTTCTTT. Translating gives CAISERAGLTKNTEAFF.

About this clone itself: This sample includes further DNA sequences coding for the same CDR3. The chain combines TRBV7-9 with TRBJ2-1, with TRBD1 identical over 7 bases. The CDR3 is 15 amino acids. CDR1 SEHNR and CDR2 FQNEAQ come from the germline V gene (reference sequence). With 2 bases clipped from V and 0 bases from J, the junction kept 1 base outside the gene matches. CDR3 in DNA: TGTGCCAGCAGCTTAAGACAGGGCTCCTACAATGAGCAGTTCTTC. Its translation is CASSLRQGSYNEQFF.

This clone was detected only once. The chain couples TRBV7-6 to TRBJ2-5; 11 nucleotides match TRBD2. Trimming cost V 1 base and J 2 bases; bases outside gene matches: 15. CDR3 length: 20 residues. The germline CDR1 and CDR2 sequences are SGHVS and FNYEAQ. The CDR3 DNA is TGTGCCAGCAGCTTAGTAGTGGGACTAGCGGCAAATGGGGCACAAGAGACCCAGTACTTC. It codes for CASSLVVGLAANGAQETQYF.

The chain recombines TRBV30 with TRBJ1-3; D remains unclear. Trimming shortened V by 6 bases and J by 0 bases, and 15 bases separated the two germline ends. CDR1 GTSNPN and CDR2 SVGIG come from the germline V gene (reference sequence). CDR3 length equals 15 residues. CDR3 sequence: CACAPRHYSGNTIYF. CDR3 bases: TGTGCCTGCGCCCCGAGGCATTACTCTGGAAACACCATATATTTT. The full variable domain, with the rest looked up from reference TRBV30 and TRBJ1-3, is SQTIHQWPATLVQPVGSPLSLECTVEGTSNPNLYWYRQAAGRGLQLLFYSVGIGQISSEVPQNLSASRPQDRQFILSSKKLLLSDSGFYLCACAPRHYSGNTIYFGEGSWLTVV.

The CDR3 sequence is CASSPSGANTQYF. As DNA, the CDR3 is TGCGCCAGCAGTCCTAGCGGGGCAAATACGCAGTATTTT. The chain uses TRBV5-1 and TRBJ2-3; 9 nucleotides align to TRBD2. The J segment lost 7 bases and the V segment lost 5 bases, leaving 5 bases of the junction unmatched. The CDR3 length is 13 residues. Per the germline V gene, CDR1 is SGHRS and CDR2 is YFSETQ.

In its sample, this clone was seen once. The chain employs TRBV2 and TRBJ1-6; D remains unclear. This CDR3 is 14 amino acids long. Trimming stripped 4 bases from V and 9 bases from J, with 13 bases between. From germline, CDR1 is SNHLY and CDR2 FYNNEI. CDR3 protein: CASSVQRIGSPLHF. DNA for the CDR3: TGTGCCAGCAGTGTTCAACGAATCGGTTCACCCCTCCACTTT.

V and J are TRBV6-5 and TRBJ1-6; a possible D gene is TRBD1 (5 bases). CDR1 MNHEY and CDR2 SVGAGI come from the germline V gene. The CDR3 runs 16 residues. V was shortened by 4 bases and J by 5 bases, with 15 bases between the two germline ends. The DNA for the CDR3 is TGTGCCAGCAGTTCACTCGGGGGAAGGGATAATTCACCCCTCCACTTT. This codes for CASSSLGGRDNSPLHF.

The genes are TRBV28 and TRBJ1-4; 7 bases match TRBD1. CDR1 and CDR2 (germline): MDHEN, SYDVKM. The length of the CDR3 is 13 residues. The ends lost 8 bases at V and 7 bases at J; junction bases unmatched: 7. The CDR3: CASQTSGGEKLFF. CDR3 nucleotide sequence: TGTGCCAGCCAAACCTCAGGGGGTGAAAAACTGTTTTTT.

This chain links TRBV6-4 with TRBJ1-2, with a tentative D call TRBD1 (5 bases). Germline-derived CDR1 and CDR2 are MRHNA and SNTAGT. V was shortened by 0 bases and J by 10 bases, with 18 bases between the two germline ends. The CDR3 extends over 15 amino acids. The CDR3 DNA reads as TGTGCCAGCAGTGACTCGACCAGGGCTCCCTGGGCCTACACCTTC. Encoded protein: CASSDSTRAPWAYTF.

The chain employs TRBV28 and TRBJ2-2; 11 bases agree with TRBD1. Germline lookup yields CDR1 MDHEN and CDR2 SYDVKM. CDR3 size: 15 residues. V gave up 5 bases and J gave up 4 bases; unmatched junction bases: 3. The CDR3 reads CASSAGTGGTGELFF. The CDR3 DNA sequence: TGTGCCAGCAGTGCCGGGACAGGGGGCACCGGGGAGCTGTTTTTT.